These 3 T cell receptor beta chains share one sample of origin, sequenced in a study of PD-1 blockade in mismatch repair-deficient tumors. Sequenced by immunoSEQ multiplex PCR; TCRdb stores in-frame clones only, minus some. The repertoire holds about 38,000 clones, with around 75% as singletons. Source: peripheral blood, taken 4 weeks after starting pembrolizumab. The receptors were sampled from an adult with mismatch repair-deficient cancer.

The V call is TRBV19, the J call TRBJ2-1; 16 bases match TRBD2. Trimming cost V 5 bases and J 8 bases; bases outside gene matches: 12. The CDR3 loop spans 18 amino acids. CDR1 LNHDA and CDR2 SQIVND come from the germline V gene (reference sequence). CDR3 sequence (DNA): TGTGCCAGTAGTCCGGGACTAGCGGGAGGGCGACTCCTCCATGAGCAGTTCTTC. It is translated as CASSPGLAGGRLLHEQFF.

V gene TRBV7-8 combines with J gene TRBJ2-3; 14 positions match TRBD2. The CDR3 consists of 18 residues. V gave up 6 bases and J gave up 2 bases; unmatched junction bases: 10. The germline V gene encodes CDR1 SGHVS and CDR2 FQNEAQ. CDR3 DNA: TGTGCCAGCAGTTTCCCGGGACTAGCGGGAGCGGACACAGATACGCAGTATTTT. The encoded protein is CASSFPGLAGADTDTQYF.

The chain combines TRBV7-2 with TRBJ2-1, with 7 bases aligning to TRBD2. This CDR3 spans 15 amino acids. Germline loops: CDR1 SGHTA, CDR2 FQGNSA. Trimming cost V 1 base and J 3 bases; bases outside gene matches: 3. In nucleotides, the CDR3 is TGTGCCAGCAGCTTAGGCGGGAGTGTCTACAATGAGCAGTTCTTC. Amino acid sequence: CASSLGGSVYNEQFF.